This TCR beta chain emerged from a study of cytomegalovirus exposure and HLA in healthy donors. Primers: 60 Vbeta forward and 13 Jbeta reverse. Generated by immunoSEQ multiplex PCR, the TCRdb table keeps only in-frame clones and is missing some. This sample has approximately 160,000 clones; 75% to 90% occur once, and the top ten carry 1.9%. With 4 bases clipped from V and 4 bases from J, the junction kept 17 bases outside the gene matches. The CDR3 loop spans 20 amino acids. Germline-derived CDR1 and CDR2 are SGDLS and YYNGEE. The chain couples TRBV9 to TRBJ2-6, with TRBD1 identical over 10 bases. Material for sequencing was PBMCs. This TCR was recovered from a woman under 30 in good health and CMV-seronegative. This CDR3 is CASSPGDSGTGESGANVLTF. The CDR3, as DNA: TGTGCCAGCAGCCCGGGCGACTCCGGGACAGGGGAATCAGGGGCCAACGTCCTGACTTTC.